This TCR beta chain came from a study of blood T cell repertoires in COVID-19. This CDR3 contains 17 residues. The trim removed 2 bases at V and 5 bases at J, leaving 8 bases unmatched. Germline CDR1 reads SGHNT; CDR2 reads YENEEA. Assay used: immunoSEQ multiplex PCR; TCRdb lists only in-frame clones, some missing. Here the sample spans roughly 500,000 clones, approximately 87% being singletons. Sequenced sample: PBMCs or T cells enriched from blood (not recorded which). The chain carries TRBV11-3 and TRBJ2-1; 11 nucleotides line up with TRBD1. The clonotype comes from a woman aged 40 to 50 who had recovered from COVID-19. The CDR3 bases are TGTGCCAGCAGCTTAAGAATTTTGGGACAGGGGGACAATGAGCAGTTCTTC. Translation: CASSLRILGQGDNEQFF. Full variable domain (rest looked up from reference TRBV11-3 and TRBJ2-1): EAGVVQSPRYKIIEKKQPVAFWCNPISGHNTLYWYLQNLGQGPELLIRYENEEAVDDSQLPKDRFSAERLKGVDSTLKIQPAELGDSAVYLCASSLRILGQGDNEQFFGPGTRLTVL.